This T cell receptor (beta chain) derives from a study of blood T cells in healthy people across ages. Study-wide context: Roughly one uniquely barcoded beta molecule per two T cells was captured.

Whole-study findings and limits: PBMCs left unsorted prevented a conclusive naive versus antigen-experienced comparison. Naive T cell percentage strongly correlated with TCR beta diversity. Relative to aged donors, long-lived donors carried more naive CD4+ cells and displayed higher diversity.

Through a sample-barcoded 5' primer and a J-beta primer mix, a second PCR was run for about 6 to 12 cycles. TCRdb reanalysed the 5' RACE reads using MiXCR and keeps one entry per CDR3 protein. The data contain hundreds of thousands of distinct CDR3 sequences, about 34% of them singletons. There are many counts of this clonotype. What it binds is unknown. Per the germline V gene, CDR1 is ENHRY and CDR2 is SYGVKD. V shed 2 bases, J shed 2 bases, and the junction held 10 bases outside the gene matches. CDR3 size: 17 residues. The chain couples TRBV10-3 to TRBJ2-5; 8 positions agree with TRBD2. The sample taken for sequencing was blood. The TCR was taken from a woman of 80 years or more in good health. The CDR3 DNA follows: TGTGCCATCAGTGAGCCGGGCGGCGGGGGGTTACAAGAGACCCAGTACTTC. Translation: CAISEPGGGGLQETQYF.